The clone carrying this T cell receptor beta chain has only a few counts. Its antigen remains unidentified. The data derive from a study of type 1 regulatory T cells. Study background: This in vitro CD4 product, T-allo10, is enriched for Tr1 cells and alloantigen-specific.

General study points: Type 1 regulatory T cells had a more restricted TCR repertoire than non-type 1 regulatory T cells.

TCRdb re-called the reads with MiXCR, one entry per CDR3 protein. The data contain under 75,000 distinct CDR3 sequences, about a fifth of them singletons. The J segment lost 2 bases and the V segment lost 2 bases, leaving 5 bases of the junction unmatched. CDR3 length equals 15 residues. CDR1 is DFQATT and CDR2 is SNEGSKA in the germline V gene (reference sequence). Sequenced: cultured type 1 regulatory T (Tr1) cells, either the whole culture or a sorted fraction (not recorded which). The sequence was collected from a human donor in good health. The V gene is TRBV20-1, the J gene TRBJ2-7, with 11 positions matching TRBD2. The CDR3 nucleotides read TGCAGTGCTAGACCACTAGCGGGAGTAACCTACGAGCAGTACTTC. Amino acids: CSARPLAGVTYEQYF.